These T cell receptor beta chains were read from a single sample in a study of T cells after yellow fever vaccination. TCRdb redid the calling of the 5' RACE reads with MiXCR, one entry per CDR3 protein. The data show fewer than 350,000 distinct CDR3 sequences, over 8% seen once. Specimen: PBMCs, collected on the day of the first yellow fever vaccination. The receptors were sampled from a man aged 18 to 30 who received the YFV17D yellow fever vaccine. Both conserved end residues are part of each CDR3. D genes are given only for firm matches. Size tells how often a clone was seen (once, few, many) or the class of an expanded clone, and some rows leave it out.

-	TRBV7-6	TRBJ1-3	many	CASSRGPSGNTIYF	TGTGCCAGCAGCCGCGGGCCCTCTGGAAACACCATATATTTT
-	TRBV20-1	TRBJ1-2	few	CSVPGTPYTF	TGCAGTGTCCCCGGGACACCCTACACCTTC
TRBD2	TRBV7-2	TRBJ2-3	-	CASSFSGGIRADTQYF	TGTGCCAGCAGCTTCAGCGGGGGGATTCGTGCAGATACGCAGTATTTT
-	TRBV9	TRBJ1-1	-	CASSSRGQRYTEAFF	TGTGCCAGCAGCTCGAGAGGACAGAGATACACTGAAGCTTTCTTT
-	TRBV7-8	TRBJ2-6	few	CASSPWAGVGANVLTF	TGTGCCAGCAGCCCGTGGGCCGGGGTCGGGGCCAACGTCCTGACTTTC
-	TRBV4-2	TRBJ1-2	few	CASSQAGERGYTF	TGTGCCAGCAGCCAAGCAGGAGAGAGGGGCTACACCTTC
TRBD1	TRBV7-2	TRBJ1-2	few	CASSMVTGRVEGYTF	TGTGCCAGCAGCATGGTGACAGGGAGGGTGGAGGGCTACACCTTC
TRBD2	TRBV10-3	TRBJ2-1	many	CAISESSAGRNEQFF	TGTGCCATCAGTGAGTCATCAGCGGGGAGGAATGAGCAGTTCTTC
-	TRBV27	TRBJ2-1	few	CASSLSAGIYNEQFF	TGTGCCAGCAGTTTATCGGCGGGGATCTACAATGAGCAGTTCTTC
-	TRBV9	TRBJ2-3	many	CASSAGLSGSDTQYF	TGTGCCAGCAGCGCGGGACTTAGCGGATCAGATACGCAGTATTTT
-	TRBV12-3/TRBV12-4	TRBJ2-5	-	CASAGNQETQYF	TGTGCCAGCGCGGGGAACCAAGAGACCCAGTACTTC
-	TRBV7-2	TRBJ2-1	few	CASSLGQGGMQFF	TGTGCCAGCAGCTTAGGGCAGGGAGGCATGCAGTTCTTC
-	TRBV19	TRBJ2-7	-	CASSIARTAGEQYF	TGTGCCAGTAGTATAGCTCGGACCGCGGGGGAGCAGTACTTC
-	TRBV5-1	TRBJ1-1	few	CASSPVDGDTEAFF	TGCGCCAGCAGCCCGGTGGACGGGGACACTGAAGCTTTCTTT
TRBD2	TRBV7-9	TRBJ2-3	few	CASRLTSGDTQYF	TGTGCCAGCAGGTTAACTAGCGGGGATACGCAGTATTTT
-	TRBV5-1	TRBJ2-5	few	CASSLVGVSETQYF	TGCGCCAGCAGCTTGGTCGGGGTCTCAGAGACCCAGTACTTC
-	TRBV20-1	TRBJ2-3	few	CSAKLADTQYF	TGCAGTGCTAAGCTTGCAGATACGCAGTATTTT
-	TRBV9	TRBJ2-2	-	CASSATVTNTGELFF	TGTGCCAGCAGCGCGACGGTTACGAACACCGGGGAGCTGTTTTTT
TRBD2	TRBV7-3	TRBJ2-2	-	CASSPLTSGGAVTGELFF	TGTGCCAGCAGCCCCCTTACTAGCGGGGGGGCCGTCACCGGGGAGCTGTTTTTT
TRBD1	TRBV19	TRBJ1-1	many	CASSRPDRGNTEAFF	TGTGCCAGTAGCAGACCGGACAGGGGGAACACTGAAGCTTTCTTT
-	TRBV28	TRBJ1-4	-	CASSLGGDHAKLFF	TGTGCCAGCAGTTTGGGAGGGGATCACGCAAAACTGTTTTTT
-	TRBV18	TRBJ1-5	-	CASSPSVLNQPQHF	TGTGCCAGCTCACCTTCAGTACTCAATCAGCCCCAGCATTTT
TRBD2	TRBV30	TRBJ2-7	few	CAWKSVAGRSSYEQYF	TGTGCCTGGAAGTCGGTAGCGGGGAGATCATCCTACGAGCAGTACTTC
-	TRBV9	TRBJ2-5	few	CASSVVVRQETQYF	TGTGCCAGCAGCGTAGTAGTGAGACAAGAGACCCAGTACTTC
TRBD1	TRBV4-3	TRBJ2-1	-	CASSQDVSGGDRNEQFF	TGCGCCAGCAGCCAAGATGTGTCAGGGGGCGATCGCAATGAGCAGTTCTTC
-	TRBV5-1	TRBJ1-5	many	CASSGDPSQPQHF	TGCGCCAGCAGCGGGGACCCCAGTCAGCCCCAGCATTTT
-	TRBV11-3	TRBJ1-1	-	CASSRDIRRAFF	TGTGCCAGCAGTCGGGACATTAGGCGGGCTTTCTTT
TRBD1	TRBV7-9	TRBJ2-6	-	CASSPGQGISGANVLTF	TGTGCCAGCAGCCCGGGACAGGGGATTTCTGGGGCCAACGTCCTGACTTTC
-	TRBV5-1	TRBJ1-1	-	CASSLELGGSFTEAFF	TGCGCCAGCAGCTTGGAGTTAGGGGGAAGCTTTACTGAAGCTTTCTTT
-	TRBV5-5	TRBJ2-7	-	CASSPWGLEQYF	TGTGCCAGCAGCCCGTGGGGCCTCGAGCAGTACTTC
TRBD1	TRBV4-1	TRBJ1-5	many	CASSRGGSQPQHF	TGCGCCAGCAGCCGAGGGGGCAGTCAGCCCCAGCATTTT
-	TRBV12-3/TRBV12-4	TRBJ1-2	few	CASSPGGVGYTF	TGTGCCAGCAGTCCCGGGGGGGTTGGCTACACCTTC
-	TRBV4-2	TRBJ2-6	few	CASSQEAPLSGANVLTF	TGTGCCAGCAGCCAAGAGGCACCCCTCTCTGGGGCCAACGTCCTGACTTTC
-	TRBV27	TRBJ2-5	-	CARRTGDKKRTQYF	TGTGCCAGGCGCACGGGGGACAAGAAGAGAACCCAGTACTTC
-	TRBV5-1	TRBJ2-5	many	CASSAGWGNQETQYF	TGCGCCAGCAGCGCAGGGTGGGGTAATCAGGAGACCCAGTACTTC
-	TRBV7-2	TRBJ1-3	many	CASSLPHQGSGNTIYF	TGTGCCAGCAGCTTACCCCACCAGGGGTCTGGAAACACCATATATTTT
-	TRBV24-1	TRBJ2-2	many	CATSDPRQSGELFF	TGTGCCACCAGTGACCCGAGACAGTCCGGGGAGCTGTTTTTT
-	TRBV5-1	TRBJ2-1	-	CASSRGQSYNEQFF	TGCGCCAGCAGCCGCGGACAGTCCTACAATGAGCAGTTCTTC
-	TRBV20-1	TRBJ2-2	few	CSAEASGVPNTGELFF	TGCAGTGCTGAGGCCTCAGGAGTTCCGAACACCGGGGAGCTGTTTTTT
-	TRBV6-5	TRBJ2-3	few	CASLIGDTQYF	TGTGCCAGCCTAATAGGGGATACGCAGTATTTT